This T cell receptor beta chain is from a study of CD8+ T cells in alopecia areata. Germline loops: CDR1 MGHDK, CDR2 SYGVNS. The CDR3 runs to 13 residues. The V gene end was trimmed by 4 bases and the J gene end by 6 bases; junction bases not matched to a gene: 3. Study-wide results and limits: Scalp specimens additionally yield sequences from normal skin's resident alphabeta T cells. Among the top 100, expanded CD8+ clones were significantly decreased by tofacitinib, as was scalp clonality.

Treatment indicated: oral pan-JAK inhibitor, 5-10 mg twice daily. This clone occurred once. Its antigen remains unidentified. It was cDNA, reverse transcribed from extracted RNA, that served as the sequencing template. Data came from immunoSEQ multiplex PCR; TCRdb stores just in-frame clones and leaves some out. The table includes roughly 180,000 clones, less than 70% detected once. The sample in question was CD8+ T cells sorted from blood, obtained at week 24, from a patient treated with tofacitinib. The genes are TRBV25-1 and TRBJ1-2, with TRBD1 identical over 9 bases. The source is a human donor with alopecia areata. The CDR3 DNA sequence: TGTGCCAGCAGTGGGGGACAGGGAGATGGCTACACCTTC. It yields the protein CASSGGQGDGYTF.